Each of the 15 T cell receptor beta chains below was sequenced from the same sample in a study of blood T cell repertoires in COVID-19 (dated by TCRdb to 2018 to 2021). The library was made by the immunoSEQ multiplex PCR assay. Drawn from immuneACCESS, this table holds only the in-frame rearrangements with V and J called that TCRdb kept. Clones are partly lost; checked studies trace under half to an unresolved V gene and leave the rest unexplained. Across this sample there are about 380,000 clones, with 88% seen only once. About 1.2% of the sample comes from the top ten. The sample consisted of PBMCs or T cells enriched from blood (not recorded which). The receptors derive from a young woman who had recovered from COVID-19.

The chain has TRBV10-3 and TRBJ2-3, with 13 bases that match TRBD2. The junction had 5 bases not matched to a gene; V was cut back by 8 bases and J by 3 bases. The CDR3 length is 15 residues. CDR1 is ENHRY and CDR2 is SYGVKD in the germline V gene. The CDR3 loop is CAIGVTSGGTDTQYF. The CDR3 DNA is TGTGCCATCGGGGTGACTAGCGGGGGGACAGATACGCAGTATTTT.

The chain employs TRBV5-1 and TRBJ2-5; TRBD1 aligns across 9 bases. Germline V gives CDR1 SGHRS, CDR2 YFSETQ. CDR3 length equals 15 residues. Germline trimming cut 3 bases from V and 4 bases from J; bases unmatched to any gene: 7. Here the CDR3 reads CASSSPGTGLETQYF. The CDR3, as DNA: TGCGCCAGCAGCTCTCCCGGGACAGGGTTAGAGACCCAGTACTTC.

Only one count was recorded for this clone. V gene TRBV2 combines with J gene TRBJ1-5, with 8 bases matching TRBD1. The CDR3 spans 16 residues. Germline values: CDR1 SNHLY, CDR2 FYNNEI. V lost 0 bases, J lost 4 bases, and 5 bases stayed unmatched. The chain's CDR3 is CASSEAWDRWNQPQHF. The CDR3, as DNA: TGTGCCAGCAGTGAAGCATGGGACAGGTGGAATCAGCCCCAGCATTTT.

This sequence joins TRBV30 and TRBJ2-1, with 7 bases identical to TRBD1. Losses at the gene ends were 6 bases for V and 3 bases for J; bases not matched to a gene: 8. This CDR3 spans 14 amino acids. Germline values: CDR1 GTSNPN, CDR2 SVGIG (reference sequence). As DNA, the CDR3 is TGTGCCTGCACCGGGACAGCCTTCTACAATGAGCAGTTCTTC. Encoded protein: CACTGTAFYNEQFF.

The chain carries TRBV7-6 and TRBJ2-7; possible D gene TRBD1, 6 bases. CDR1 and CDR2 from the germline V gene are SGHVS and FNYEAQ. This CDR3 region has 14 residues. The germline V and J ends were trimmed by 1 base and 2 bases, with 9 bases remaining between them. CDR3 sequence (DNA): TGTGCCAGCAGCTTAGAAGGGGGTACCTACGAGCAGTACTTC. It encodes CASSLEGGTYEQYF. Filled out from reference TRBV7-6 and TRBJ2-7, the complete variable domain reads GAGVSQSPRYKVTKRGQDVALRCDPISGHVSLYWYRQALGQGPEFLTYFNYEAQQDKSGLPNDRFSAERPEGSISTLTIQRTEQRDSAMYRCASSLEGGTYEQYFGPGTRLTVT.

The J gene is TRBJ1-2, the V gene TRBV29-1; D remains unclear. Germline-derived CDR1 and CDR2 are SQVTM and ANQGSEA. Deletions cut 1 base from V and 6 bases from J, with 12 bases between. The CDR3 extends over 13 amino acids. The CDR3 loop reads CSVEGSLGHGYTF. In DNA, the CDR3 is TGCAGCGTTGAAGGCTCCCTAGGCCATGGCTACACCTTC.

This rearrangement joins TRBV7-9 to TRBJ2-7, with 7 bases aligning to TRBD1. The CDR3 length is 17 residues. Germline V gene lookup returns CDR1 SEHNR and CDR2 FQNEAQ (reference sequence). Germline trimming cut 3 bases from V and 0 bases from J; bases unmatched to any gene: 11. CDR3 sequence reads: CASSFGDSGTDSYEQYF. For the CDR3, the DNA is TGTGCCAGCAGCTTTGGGGATTCCGGGACAGACTCCTACGAGCAGTACTTC.

The chain has TRBV7-9 and TRBJ2-5; D uncertain. Trimming removed 5 bases from V and 2 bases from J, with 9 bases in between. The CDR3 loop spans 13 amino acids. From germline, CDR1 is SEHNR and CDR2 FQNEAQ (reference sequence). The CDR3 DNA follows: TGTGCCAGCAGCATATGGCCACAAGAGACCCAGTACTTC. Translation gives CASSIWPQETQYF.

This chain uses TRBV29-1 with TRBJ2-3; 7 positions agree with TRBD1. Germline values: CDR1 SQVTM, CDR2 ANQGSEA. V was pared by 3 bases and J by 0 bases, with 3 bases of the junction left unmatched. The CDR3 runs 14 residues. CDR3 nucleotide sequence: TGCAGCGTTGACGGACAGGCTAGCACAGATACGCAGTATTTT. This encodes CSVDGQASTDTQYF.

The genes are TRBV27 and TRBJ1-2; 9 bases are shared with TRBD1. With V trimmed by 5 bases and J by 3 bases, 4 bases remained unmatched. The CDR3 totals 14 residues. Germline CDR1 and CDR2: MNHEY and SMNVEV (reference sequence). In DNA form, the CDR3 reads TGTGCCAGCAGTCTACGGGACAGGGACTATGGCTACACCTTC. It specifies CASSLRDRDYGYTF.

The rearrangement links TRBV4-2 to TRBJ1-5; 7 positions match TRBD1. The CDR3 consists of 15 residues. V was clipped by 0 bases and J by 5 bases; unmatched bases: 4. CDR1 LGHNA and CDR2 YNFKEQ come from the germline V gene. The CDR3 region is CASSQEGTDYQPQHF. In nucleotides, the CDR3 is TGTGCCAGCAGCCAAGAGGGGACAGACTATCAGCCCCAGCATTTT.

V gene TRBV7-6 combines with J gene TRBJ1-2; 8 bases match TRBD1. Germline V CDR1 and CDR2: SGHVS, FNYEAQ. Trimming at V came to 4 bases and at J to 10 bases, leaving 5 bases not matched to a gene. The CDR3 runs 12 residues. The CDR3 coding sequence is TGTGCCAGCAGCTGGGACAGGCGCTACTACACCTTC. Encoded protein: CASSWDRRYYTF.

The V and J genes are TRBV10-3 and TRBJ1-1; a possible D gene is TRBD1 (6 bases). Germline loops: CDR1 ENHRY, CDR2 SYGVKD. V was cut by 4 bases and J by 0 bases, with 12 bases left in between. This CDR3 region has 15 residues. The CDR3 region is CAISAGAILNTEAFF. The CDR3, as DNA: TGTGCCATCAGTGCAGGGGCAATTCTGAACACTGAAGCTTTCTTT.

In this sample, this clone turned up once. J is TRBJ2-5 and V is TRBV28; 7 bases line up with TRBD1. Trimming took 1 base from V and 4 from J; bases not matched to a gene: 6. Germline values: CDR1 MDHEN, CDR2 SYDVKM. The CDR3 contains 15 residues. Here the CDR3 reads CASSLLQGLRETQYF. In DNA form, the CDR3 reads TGTGCCAGCAGTTTATTACAGGGGCTTCGAGAGACCCAGTACTTC.

The chain employs TRBV11-3 and TRBJ2-6, with 10 bases aligning to TRBD1. V shed 4 bases, J shed 2 bases, and the junction held 8 bases outside the gene matches. The CDR3 runs 18 residues. Germline-derived CDR1 and CDR2 are SGHNT and YENEEA. The CDR3 DNA sequence: TGTGCCAGCAGCTCCCGGGACAGGGGAGGCCCTGGGGCCAACGTCCTGACTTTC. Translating it yields CASSSRDRGGPGANVLTF.